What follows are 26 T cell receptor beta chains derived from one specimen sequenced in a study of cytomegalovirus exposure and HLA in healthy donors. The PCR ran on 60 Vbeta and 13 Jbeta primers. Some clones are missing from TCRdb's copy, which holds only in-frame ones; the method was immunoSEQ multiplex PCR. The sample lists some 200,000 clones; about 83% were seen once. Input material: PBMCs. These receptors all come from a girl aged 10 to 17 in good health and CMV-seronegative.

The CDR3 reads CASSQDGWRDFLRNEQFF. The CDR3 nucleotides are TGCGCCAGCAGCCAAGATGGCTGGAGGGATTTTCTTAGGAATGAGCAGTTCTTC. The chain joins TRBV4-1 to TRBJ2-1; maybe TRBD2 (6 bases). CDR3 length: 18 residues. V lost 0 bases and J lost 7, with 22 bases in between. Germline CDR1 and CDR2: MGHRA and YSYEKL.

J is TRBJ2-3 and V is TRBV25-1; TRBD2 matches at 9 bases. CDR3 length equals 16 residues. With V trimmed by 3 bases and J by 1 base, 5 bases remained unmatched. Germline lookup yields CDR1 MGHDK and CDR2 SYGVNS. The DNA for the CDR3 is TGTGCCAGCAGTGACTTAGCGGGAGCGGGCACAGATACGCAGTATTTT. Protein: CASSDLAGAGTDTQYF.

The CDR3 nucleotides are TGTGCCAGCCGGACAGTACTTCATGATCAGCCCCAGCATTTT. Protein sequence: CASRTVLHDQPQHF. This rearrangement joins TRBV19 to TRBJ1-5, with D perhaps matching TRBD1 (6 bases). The CDR3 is 14 residues long. Trimming took 9 bases from V and 5 from J, leaving 17 bases between them. Germline V CDR1 and CDR2: LNHDA, SQIVND (reference sequence).

As DNA, the CDR3 is TGCGCCAGCAGCCGTACGGGCGGGGGGTTCACCGGGGAGCTGTTTTTT. This encodes CASSRTGGGFTGELFF. V and J are TRBV4-3 and TRBJ2-2, with 8 positions matching TRBD2. The germline V gene has CDR1 LGHNA and CDR2 YSLEER. The CDR3 has 16 residues. Germline trimming cut 4 bases from V and 4 bases from J; bases unmatched to any gene: 8.

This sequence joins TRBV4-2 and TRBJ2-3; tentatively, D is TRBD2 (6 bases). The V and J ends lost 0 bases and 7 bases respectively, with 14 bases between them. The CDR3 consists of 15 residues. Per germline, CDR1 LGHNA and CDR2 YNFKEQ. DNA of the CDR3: TGTGCCAGCAGCCAAGAAAACACCGGGACTCATACGCAGTATTTT. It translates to CASSQENTGTHTQYF.

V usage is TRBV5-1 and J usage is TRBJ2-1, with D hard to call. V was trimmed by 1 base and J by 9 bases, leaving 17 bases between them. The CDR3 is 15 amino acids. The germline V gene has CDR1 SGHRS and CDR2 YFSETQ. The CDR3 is CASSLNGRIISEQFF. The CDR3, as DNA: TGCGCCAGCAGCTTGAATGGCAGGATAATAAGTGAGCAGTTCTTC.

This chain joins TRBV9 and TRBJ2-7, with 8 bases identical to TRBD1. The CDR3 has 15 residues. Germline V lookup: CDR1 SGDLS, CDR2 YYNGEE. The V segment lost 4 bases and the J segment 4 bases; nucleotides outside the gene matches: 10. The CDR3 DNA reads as TGTGCCAGCAGCCCGCGGACAGGGTTATTTTACGAGCAGTACTTC. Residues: CASSPRTGLFYEQYF.

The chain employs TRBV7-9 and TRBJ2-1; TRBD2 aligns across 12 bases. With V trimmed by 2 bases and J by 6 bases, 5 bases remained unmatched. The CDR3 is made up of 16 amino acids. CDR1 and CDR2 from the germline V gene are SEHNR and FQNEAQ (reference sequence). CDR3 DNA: TGTGCCAGCAGCTTAATTAGACTAGCGGGAGCCAATGAGCAGTTCTTC. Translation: CASSLIRLAGANEQFF.

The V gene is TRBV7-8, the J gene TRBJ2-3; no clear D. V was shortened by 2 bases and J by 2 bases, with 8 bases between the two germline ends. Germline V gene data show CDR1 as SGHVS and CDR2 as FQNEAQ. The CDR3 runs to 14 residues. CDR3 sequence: CASSLSLNTDTQYF. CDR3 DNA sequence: TGTGCCAGCAGCTTATCCCTTAACACAGATACGCAGTATTTT.

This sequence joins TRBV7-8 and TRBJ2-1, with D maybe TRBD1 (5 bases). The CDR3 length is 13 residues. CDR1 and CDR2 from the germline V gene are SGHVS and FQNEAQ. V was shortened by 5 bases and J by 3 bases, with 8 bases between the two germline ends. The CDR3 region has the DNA TGTGCCAGCAGCCTCGACAGCTACAATGAGCAGTTCTTC. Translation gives CASSLDSYNEQFF.

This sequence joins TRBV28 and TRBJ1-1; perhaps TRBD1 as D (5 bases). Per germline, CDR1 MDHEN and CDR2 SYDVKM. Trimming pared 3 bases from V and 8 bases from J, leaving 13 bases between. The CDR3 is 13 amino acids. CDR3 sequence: CASSLGGSLEAFF. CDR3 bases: TGTGCCAGCAGTTTGGGGGGGAGTCTAGAAGCTTTCTTT.

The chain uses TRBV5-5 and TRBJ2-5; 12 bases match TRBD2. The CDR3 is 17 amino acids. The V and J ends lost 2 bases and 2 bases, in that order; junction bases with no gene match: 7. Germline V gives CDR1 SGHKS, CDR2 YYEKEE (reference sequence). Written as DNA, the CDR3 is TGTGCCAGCAGCTTAAGACTAGCGGGGGAGAGACAAGAGACCCAGTACTTC. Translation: CASSLRLAGERQETQYF. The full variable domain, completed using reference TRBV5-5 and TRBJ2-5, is DAGVTQSPTHLIKTRGQQVTLRCSPISGHKSVSWYQQVLGQGPQFIFQYYEKEERGRGNFPDRFSARQFPNYSSELNVNALLLGDSALYLCASSLRLAGERQETQYFGPGTRLLVL.

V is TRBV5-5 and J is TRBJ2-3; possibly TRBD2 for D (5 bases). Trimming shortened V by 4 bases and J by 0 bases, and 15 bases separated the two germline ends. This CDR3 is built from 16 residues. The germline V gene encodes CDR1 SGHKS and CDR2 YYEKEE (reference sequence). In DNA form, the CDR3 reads TGTGCCAGCAGCCCCTACGGGGTTTTGAGCACAGATACGCAGTATTTT. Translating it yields CASSPYGVLSTDTQYF.

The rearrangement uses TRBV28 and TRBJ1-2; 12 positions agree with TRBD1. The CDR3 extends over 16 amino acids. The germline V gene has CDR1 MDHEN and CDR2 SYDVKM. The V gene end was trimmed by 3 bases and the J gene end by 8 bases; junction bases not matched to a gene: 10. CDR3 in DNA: TGTGCCAGCAGTTTCCCCCGGGACAGGGGGCGAATAGGCTACACCTTC. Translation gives CASSFPRDRGRIGYTF.

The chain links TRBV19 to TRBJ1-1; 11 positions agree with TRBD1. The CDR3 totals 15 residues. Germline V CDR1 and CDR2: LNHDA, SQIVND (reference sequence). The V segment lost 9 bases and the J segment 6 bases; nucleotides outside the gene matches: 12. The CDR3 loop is CASLLRGQGAAEAFF. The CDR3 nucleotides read TGTGCCAGCCTATTACGAGGACAGGGGGCCGCTGAAGCTTTCTTT.

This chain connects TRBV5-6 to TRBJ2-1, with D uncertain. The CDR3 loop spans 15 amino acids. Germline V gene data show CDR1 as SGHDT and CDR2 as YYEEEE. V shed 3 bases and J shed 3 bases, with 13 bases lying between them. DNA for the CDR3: TGTGCCAGCAGCTCGTCTAGTACGGGCTACAATGAGCAGTTCTTC. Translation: CASSSSSTGYNEQFF.

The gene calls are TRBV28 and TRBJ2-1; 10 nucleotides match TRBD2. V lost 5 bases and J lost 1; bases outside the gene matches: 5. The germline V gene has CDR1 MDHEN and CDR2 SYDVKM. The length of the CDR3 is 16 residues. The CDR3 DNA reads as TGTGCCAGCAGTCTAATAGCGGGAGGTTCCTACAATGAGCAGTTCTTC. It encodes CASSLIAGGSYNEQFF.

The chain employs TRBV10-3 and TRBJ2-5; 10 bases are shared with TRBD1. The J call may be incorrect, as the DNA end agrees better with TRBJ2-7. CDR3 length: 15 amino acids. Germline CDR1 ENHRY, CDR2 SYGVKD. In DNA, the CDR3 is TGTGCCATCAGTGTAGGGACAGGGGCTACCTACGAGCAGTACTTC. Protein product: CAISVGTGATYEQYF.

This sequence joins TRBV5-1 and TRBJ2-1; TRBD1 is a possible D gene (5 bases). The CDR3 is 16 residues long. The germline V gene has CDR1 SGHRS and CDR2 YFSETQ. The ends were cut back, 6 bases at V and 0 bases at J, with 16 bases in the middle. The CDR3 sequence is CASTHSQVSSYNEQFF. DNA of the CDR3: TGCGCCAGCACTCACTCACAGGTGAGCTCCTACAATGAGCAGTTCTTC.

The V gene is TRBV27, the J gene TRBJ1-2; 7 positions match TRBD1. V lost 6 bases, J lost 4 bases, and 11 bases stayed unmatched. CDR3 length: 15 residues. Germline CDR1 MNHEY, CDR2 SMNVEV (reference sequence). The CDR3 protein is CASSPKGQLRYGYTF. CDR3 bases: TGTGCCAGCAGCCCTAAGGGACAGCTCCGCTATGGCTACACCTTC.

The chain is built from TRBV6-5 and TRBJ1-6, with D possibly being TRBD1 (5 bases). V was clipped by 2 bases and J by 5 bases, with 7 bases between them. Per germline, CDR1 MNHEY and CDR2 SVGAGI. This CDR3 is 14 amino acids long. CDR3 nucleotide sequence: TGTGCCAGCAGTTACCTAGGGGATAATTCACCCCTCCACTTT. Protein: CASSYLGDNSPLHF.

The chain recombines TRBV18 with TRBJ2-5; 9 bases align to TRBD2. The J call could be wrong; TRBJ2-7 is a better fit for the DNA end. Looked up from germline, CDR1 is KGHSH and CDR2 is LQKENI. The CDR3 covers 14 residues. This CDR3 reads CASSLAGGPHEQYF. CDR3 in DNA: TGTGCCAGCTCACTGGCGGGAGGGCCCCACGAGCAGTACTTC.

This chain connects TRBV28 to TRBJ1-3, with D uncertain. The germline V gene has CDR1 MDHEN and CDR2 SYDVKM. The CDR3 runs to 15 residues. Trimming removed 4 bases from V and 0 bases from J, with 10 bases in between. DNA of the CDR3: TGTGCCAGCAGTTCCGTGGGGAGCTCTGGAAACACCATATATTTT. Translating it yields CASSSVGSSGNTIYF.

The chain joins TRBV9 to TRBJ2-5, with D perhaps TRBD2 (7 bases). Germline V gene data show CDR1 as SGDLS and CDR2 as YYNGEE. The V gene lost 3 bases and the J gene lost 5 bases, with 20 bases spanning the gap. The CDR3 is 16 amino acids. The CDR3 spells CASSASRGGVLETQYF. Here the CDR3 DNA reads TGTGCCAGCAGCGCGTCTAGGGGGGGGGTCCTCGAGACCCAGTACTTC.

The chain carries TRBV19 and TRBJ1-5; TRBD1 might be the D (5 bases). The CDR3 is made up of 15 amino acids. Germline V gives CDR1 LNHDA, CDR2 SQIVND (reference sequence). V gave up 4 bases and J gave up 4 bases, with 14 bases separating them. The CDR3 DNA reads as TGTGCCAGTAGTAGTATTTCGCGGACAAATCAGCCCCAGCATTTT. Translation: CASSSISRTNQPQHF. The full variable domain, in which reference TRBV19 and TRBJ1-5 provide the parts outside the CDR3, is DGGITQSPKYLFRKEGQNVTLSCEQNLNHDAMYWYRQDPGQGLRLIYYSQIVNDFQKGDIAEGYSVSREKKESFPLTVTSAQKNPTAFYLCASSSISRTNQPQHFGDGTRLSIL.

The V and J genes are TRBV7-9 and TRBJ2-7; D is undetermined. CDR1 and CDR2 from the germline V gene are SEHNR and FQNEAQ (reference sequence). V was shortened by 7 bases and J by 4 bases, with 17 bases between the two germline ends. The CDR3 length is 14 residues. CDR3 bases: TGTGCCAGCACCCAATCCGGGTCGCCGTACGAGCAGTACTTC. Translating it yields CASTQSGSPYEQYF.